This TCR beta chain was observed in a study of cytomegalovirus exposure and HLA in healthy donors (dated by TCRdb to the late 2010s). Regarding the study in general: According to an earlier analysis of around 600 of the donors, some 180 million T cells yielded roughly 110 million unique TCR beta sequences and roughly 280 Gb of sequence data. An early release covering about 600 HLA-typed donors comprised around 300 gigabases of sequencing data and about 90 million unique TCR sequences. Among the approximately 400 genotyped donors, 75% to 90% belonged to the genetic ancestry cluster associated with self-reported Caucasian donors. The study was designed to test whether signatures of past pathogen exposure could be identified by cataloging public T cell receptors. The study used immunosequencing to profile the T cell repertoires of 666 subjects and linked those repertoires to cytomegalovirus serostatus. A separate validation cohort of roughly 110 different subjects was used in addition to the roughly 700-subject first cohort. High-throughput TCR immunosequencing, statistical association of individual TCRs with disease status, and machine learning were combined to predict cytomegalovirus infection status. A later analysis re-examined previously published TCR beta repertoires from roughly 720 donors and added high-resolution HLA genotyping to investigate patterns of TCR occurrence. In the later analysis, no new phenotypic data were used to find candidate immune exposures; instead, reliance was placed on TCR beta sequences and their occurrence across donors. An earlier analysis of 450 to 750 of the donors used high-throughput TCR beta sequencing to judge whether each TCR beta V gene segment behaved as functional or pseudogenic. Donor age, sex, ethnicity and CMV serostatus were compiled alongside the repertoire data. In a later genetic analysis, genome-wide SNP genotypes for about 65% of the roughly 700 donors were used, and that subset was treated as a discovery cohort. Every repertoire in the discovery cohort had been generated on one and the same sequencing platform. HLA typing covered class I and class II loci at four-digit resolution. Typing coverage differed by locus: A, B, C, DRB1 and DQB1 were typed in roughly 620-640 donors, DQA1 in about 550, DPA1 in roughly 590, and DPB1 in roughly 470. Five DR-DQ haplotypes were treated as single units for association and clustering because of strong linkage in the cohort. Across 300 to 500 genotyped donors of the cohort, an average of roughly 200,000 unique TCR beta nucleotide sequences per donor were sequenced, and 15% to 20% of those sequences were non-productive.

The cohort consisted of 650 to 850 healthy bone marrow donors. At the time of sampling, all cohort members were nominally healthy, though unrecorded immune exposures were likely present. The donor was CMV seronegative and was included in the group of a few hundred seronegative cohort members. A peripheral blood sample was provided by each donor, and peripheral blood mononuclear cells were used for TCR beta sequencing. The Qiagen DNeasy Blood Extraction Kit was used to extract genomic DNA from the blood cell samples. As encoded in the germline V gene, CDR1 is SNHLY while CDR2 is FYNNEI. From the cysteine up to the phenylalanine, the CDR3 has a length of 20 residues. Just CDR3 DNA is preserved here, 60 bases in frame from base 1. The junction shows trimming of 5 bases on V and 1 base on J, and the gene matches do not reach 15 bases of it. What the study reported, not specific to this receptor: Correlated functional status among segregating V segments might reflect linkage disequilibrium, but an unknown experimental factor could not be ruled out. Compared with equally common non-associated chains, HLA-associated TCR beta chains in a later analysis were more clonally expanded and had lower generation probabilities. A group of highly shared sequence variants was considered likely to be a technical artifact of the sequencing pipeline. CMV serostatus was the only immune exposure information available for the cohort. Because counts were too low, seventeen rarely observed V segments, including chromosome 9 orphons, were excluded from the earlier analysis of 587 of the donors. A later genetic analysis associated a missense DCLRE1C variant with V-gene and J-gene trimming of TCR beta chains, and an independent cohort replicated the association. A further reported finding was that TCR beta sequences accurately predicted the HLA-A and HLA-B alleles for most subjects in the first cohort. Cytomegalovirus status was reported to be diagnosed by the classifier with high specificity and sensitivity in both the original and validation cohorts. The authors suggested that the approach could potentially be extended to other disease states and immunological phenotypes. In the study, 150 to 200 TCR beta chains were listed as associated with cytomegalovirus. This cohort had only TCR beta chains sequenced, and the lack of alpha or paired-chain data limited which features could be detected. Most TCR sequences were seen in very few donors, while some public TCRs were found in many individuals. Presence/absence analyses assumed roughly uniform sequencing depth across donors, an assumption that may not hold. Several of the top co-occurrence clusters appeared to be linked to parvovirus B19, influenza, CMV and Epstein-Barr virus, according to a later analysis. A later analysis found that most CMV-associated TCR beta chains appeared HLA-restricted, with HLA associations seemingly driven largely by CMV exposure. In vitro tests confirmed that a few of the cytomegalovirus-associated TCR beta chains recognize cytomegalovirus antigens. Some IMGT-functional V segments, including TRBV6-2 and TRBV6-3, could not be told apart with the 87-base-pair reads, so those segments were excluded. A later genetic analysis reported fewer N-insertions in productive TCRs among donors in an Asian-associated ancestry cluster than the approximately 700-donor mean. A later analysis found that TCR association rates varied across HLA loci, with DRB1 alleles showing the most associated TCRs and HLA-C alleles the fewest. When HLA alleles, especially DR and DQ, strongly co-occurred, attributing TCR associations to individual alleles was difficult. Broadly in line with IMGT annotations, most TCR beta V segments showed up in productive rearrangements about 87% or about 30% of the time in an earlier analysis of roughly 590 of the donors. Because HLA typing was unavailable for some donors at each locus, only the typed subset was used in association tests. At a false discovery rate of 0.05, a later analysis linked approximately 18,000 TCR beta sequences to specific HLA alleles.

Concerning this clone itself: Its specific antigen is unknown. The sample holds no much larger clone one base away, and base qualities are not on file.

Receptor amplification or capture employed the immunoSEQ multiplex PCR assay. A mixture of 60 forward primers for TCR Vbeta segments and 13 reverse primers for TCR Jbeta segments was used in the multiplex PCR. Amplification of the CDR3 region of rearranged TCR beta genes was performed with a multiplex PCR assay on genomic DNA. Amplified TCR beta libraries were sequenced as 87-base-pair reads on the Illumina HiSeq System. The published analysis was carried out like this. In a later analysis, around 80 million unique TCR beta chains were counted across the 650 to 750 repertoires, and approximately 11 million of these chains were shared by at least two donors. Raw reads were error-corrected and collapsed into unique sequences by a nearest-neighbor algorithm in which closely related sequences were merged to remove PCR and sequencing errors. V, D and J gene segments were assigned by aligning CDR3 sequences to IMGT reference sequences. For a sequence to be retained, at least a six-nucleotide match to both a V gene segment and a J gene segment was required. Rearrangements were classified as productive when the CDR3 lacked stop codons and remained in frame with V and J, and all other rearrangements were classified as non-productive. Following IMGT convention, CDR3 was defined as the stretch from the second conserved V-encoded cysteine up to the conserved J-encoded phenylalanine. The earlier analysis of about 530 of the donors excluded any sequence lacking an unambiguous match to a single V gene segment. In an earlier analysis of around 590 of the donors, a V segment was called functional when productive rearrangements were above 56.7%, and segregating when the standard deviation between donors exceeded 5%. A statistical classification framework was built for diagnosing cytomegalovirus status from the catalog of TCR beta chain sequences. V and J gene assignment, in a later analysis, came from comparing TCR nucleotide sequences with IMGT/GENE-DB human TR gene sequences. In a later analysis, CDR3 sequences and most-parsimonious VDJ recombination scenarios were assigned using the TCRdist pipeline. In a later analysis, each TCR beta chain was defined by its CDR3 amino acid sequence together with its V-gene family, and reads without a unique V-gene family were excluded. In a later analysis, some 600 highly shared, low-generation-probability nucleotide sequences were removed to address suspected cross-contamination and a sequencing artifact. For each public chain, a later analysis derived a clonal expansion index from normalized ranks of inferred template counts within each repertoire. A later analysis computed generation probabilities with a VDJ recombination model fitted to out-of-frame rearrangements, and checked the results against IGoR. A later analysis scored TCR-TCR, TCR-HLA and TCR-CMV co-occurrence with hypergeometric tests, applying a repertoire-size bias correction to TCR pairs. In a later analysis, false discovery rates were estimated by permuting HLA or CMV assignments 20 times. In a later analysis, co-occurring TCRs were grouped using DBSCAN, with TCRdist sequence similarity added in when clustering inside HLA-allele-positive subsets. Repertoires with fewer than 30,000 or more than 120,000 public chains were left out of co-occurrence clustering, as were five repertoires with anomalous nucleotide sharing. This is the immuneACCESS table as TCRdb keeps it, with only in-frame sequences that have V and J called. A part of the clones is gone; compared with another copy, unresolved V genes explain less than half, and the rest is unexplained. Clonal size and the V and J genes are those of that table, whereas D and trimming came from the DNA. This sample is represented by roughly 160,000 clones; roughly 80% of them were singletons. The ten largest clones take up 13% of the sample.

The chain is encoded by TRBV2 joined to TRBJ2-1; 12 nucleotides in the junction match TRBD2. This TCR was recovered from a woman between 50 and 59 years old in good health and CMV-seronegative. The sample comprised PBMCs. The CDR3 is CASSLMGAGTSGPSYNEQFF. The sequenced DNA is TGTGCCAGCAGTCTCATGGGGGCAGGGACTAGCGGGCCTTCCTACAATGAGCAGTTCTTC.